This T cell receptor beta chain was observed in a study of cytomegalovirus exposure and HLA in healthy donors. Study in general: Earlier, 95 million to 140 million unique TCR beta sequences were recovered from 170 million or so T cells by an analysis. Overall study results and limits: Productive status was seen about 90% or about 30% of the time for most TCR beta V segments in an earlier analysis.

Remarks on this clone: The antigen remains unidentified.

PCR was performed using 60 Vbeta and 13 Jbeta primers. TCRdb's copy holds only in-frame clones and misses some; the assay was immunoSEQ multiplex PCR. Among 200,000 to 250,000 clones listed, about 85% were seen once. This CDR3 is built from 13 residues. Germline trimming cut 6 bases from V and 2 bases from J; bases unmatched to any gene: 1. CDR1 LNHDA and CDR2 SQIVND come from the germline V gene (reference sequence). Sequenced: PBMCs. The chain combines TRBV19 with TRBJ2-4, with 7 bases identical to TRBD2. This TCR was recovered from a girl aged 2-10 years in good health and CMV-seronegative. This CDR3 reads CASSGGSKNIQYF. The DNA for the CDR3 is TGTGCCAGTAGCGGGGGGTCCAAAAACATTCAGTACTTC.